This entry lists 10 T cell receptor beta chains sequenced from one sample in a study of monozygotic twins with inflammatory bowel disease. For each CDR3 protein, TCRdb gives one entry from its re-call of the 5' RACE reads, without DNA. This table holds a few hundred thousand distinct CDR3 sequences. Source material: blood. These receptors were obtained from a human donor with ulcerative colitis or Crohn's disease, or a healthy co-twin of an affected twin (not recorded which).

The genes are TRBV6-1 and TRBJ2-7; TCRdb lists TRBD1, though no DNA is available to test this call. CDR3 length: 15 residues. CDR1 MNHNS and CDR2 SASEGT come from the germline V gene. CDR3 residues: CASRPPGTGSLEQYF.

The chain links TRBV5-1 to TRBJ2-5; TCRdb's assignment of TRBD1 cannot be checked, as there is no DNA. The CDR3 is made up of 13 amino acids. Germline CDR1 reads SGHRS; CDR2 reads YFSETQ. The CDR3 protein is CASSYQGSETQYF. Supplemented by reference TRBV5-1 and TRBJ2-5, the full variable domain reads KAGVTQTPRYLIKTRGQQVTLSCSPISGHRSVSWYQQTPGQGLQFLFEYFSETQRNKGNFPGRFSGRQFSNSRSEMNVSTLELGDSALYLCASSYQGSETQYFGPGTRLLVL.

The chain joins TRBV29-1 to TRBJ1-2. The CDR3 is made up of 16 amino acids. CDR1 SQVTM and CDR2 ANQGSEA come from the germline V gene. This chain's CDR3 is CSVDSSDLGKNYGYTF.

Here the CDR3 reads CASSVGAREGSEKQYF. The rearrangement links TRBV9 to TRBJ2-7; TCRdb selects TRBD2, and the lack of DNA leaves this call unchecked. The CDR3 loop spans 16 amino acids. Germline CDR1 reads SGDLS; CDR2 reads YYNGEE.

This chain connects TRBV29-1 to TRBJ1-2; absent DNA, TCRdb's TRBD1 call cannot be checked. The CDR3 is 14 amino acids. Germline V lookup: CDR1 SQVTM, CDR2 ANQGSEA. Here the CDR3 reads CSVKKDRGSYGYTF. Full variable domain (missing parts from reference TRBV29-1 and TRBJ1-2): SAVISQKPSRDICQRGTSLTIQCQVDSQVTMMFWYRQQPGQSLTLIATANQGSEATYESGFVIDKFPISRPNLTFSTLTVSNMSPEDSSIYLCSVKKDRGSYGYTFGSGTRLTVV.

The rearrangement joins TRBV5-6 to TRBJ2-7; TCRdb proposes TRBD1, but this gene call is untestable without DNA. CDR1 is SGHDT, CDR2 YYEEEE, per germline. The CDR3 spans 16 residues. The CDR3 sequence: CASSPKTGGLSYEQYF.

The J gene is TRBJ2-7, the V gene TRBV7-9; TCRdb selects TRBD1, and the lack of DNA leaves this call unchecked. The CDR3 has 15 amino acids. Germline V lookup: CDR1 SEHNR, CDR2 FQNEAQ (reference sequence). The CDR3 region is CASSPTGLTFYEQYF.

The rearrangement uses TRBV27 and TRBJ2-7. Germline-derived CDR1 and CDR2 are MNHEY and SMNVEV (reference sequence). The CDR3 runs 15 residues. The CDR3 sequence: CASSSQPVLSYEQYF.

The chain employs TRBV10-3 and TRBJ1-5. CDR1 ENHRY and CDR2 SYGVKD come from the germline V gene. This CDR3 contains 16 residues. The CDR3: CAISESGGGSNQPQHF.

The chain links TRBV24-1 to TRBJ2-7. Germline V gene sequence: CDR1 KGHDR, CDR2 SFDVKD. The CDR3 loop spans 13 amino acids. CDR3 in amino acids: CATSEKASREQYF.